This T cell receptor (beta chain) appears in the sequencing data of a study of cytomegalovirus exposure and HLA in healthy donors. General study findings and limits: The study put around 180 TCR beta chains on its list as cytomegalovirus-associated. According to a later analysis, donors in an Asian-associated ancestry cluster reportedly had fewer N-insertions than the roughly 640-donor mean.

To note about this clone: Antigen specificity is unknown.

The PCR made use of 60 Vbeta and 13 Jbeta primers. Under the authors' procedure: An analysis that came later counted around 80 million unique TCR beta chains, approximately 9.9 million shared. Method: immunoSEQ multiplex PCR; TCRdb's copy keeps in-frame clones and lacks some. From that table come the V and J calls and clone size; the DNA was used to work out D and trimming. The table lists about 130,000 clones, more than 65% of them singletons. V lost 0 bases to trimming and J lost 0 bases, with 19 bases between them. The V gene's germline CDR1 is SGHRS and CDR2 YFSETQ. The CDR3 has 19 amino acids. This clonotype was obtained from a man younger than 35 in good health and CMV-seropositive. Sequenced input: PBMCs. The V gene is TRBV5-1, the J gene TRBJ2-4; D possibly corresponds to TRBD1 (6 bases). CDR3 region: CASSLARGRESLAKNIQYF. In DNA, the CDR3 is TGCGCCAGCAGCTTGGCCAGGGGCAGGGAGTCACTAGCCAAAAACATTCAGTACTTC.